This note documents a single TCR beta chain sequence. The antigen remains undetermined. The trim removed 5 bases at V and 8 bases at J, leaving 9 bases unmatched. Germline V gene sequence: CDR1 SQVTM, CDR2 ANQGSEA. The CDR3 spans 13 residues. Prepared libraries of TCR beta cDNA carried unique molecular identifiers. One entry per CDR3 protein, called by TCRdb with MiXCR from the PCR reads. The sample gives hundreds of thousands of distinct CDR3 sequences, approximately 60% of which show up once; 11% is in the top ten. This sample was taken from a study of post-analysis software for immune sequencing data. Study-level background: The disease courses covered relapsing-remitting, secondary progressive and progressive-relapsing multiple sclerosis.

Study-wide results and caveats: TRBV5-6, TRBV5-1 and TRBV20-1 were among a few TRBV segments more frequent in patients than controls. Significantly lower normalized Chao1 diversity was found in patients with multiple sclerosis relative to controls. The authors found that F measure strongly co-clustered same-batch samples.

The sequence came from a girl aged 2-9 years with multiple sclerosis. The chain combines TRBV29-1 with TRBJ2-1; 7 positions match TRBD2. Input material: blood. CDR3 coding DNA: TGCAGCGTTATCGGCGGGAGTGGCTATGAGCAGTTCTTC. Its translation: CSVIGGSGYEQFF.